Listed below are T cell receptor beta chains from one sample, sequenced in a study of CD8+ T cells in alopecia areata. Here immunoSEQ multiplex PCR was the method, and the copy in TCRdb shows in-frame clones only, minus some. The sample carries some 190,000 clones, 40% to 65% recorded once. This material consisted of CD8+ T cells sorted from blood, taken at roughly week 52, from a patient treated with tofacitinib. These receptors were collected from a human donor with alopecia areata. The CDR3 runs from the conserved cysteine through the conserved F or W. Each record gives: V gene, J gene, CDR3 protein.

TRBV19	TRBJ2-6	CASSAEAGTGANVLTF
TRBV9	TRBJ2-1	CASSVSRTGLRDEQFF
TRBV5-4	TRBJ1-2	CASSLQEYGYTF
TRBV29-1	TRBJ2-1	CSVSKRGLSEQFF
TRBV7-9	TRBJ1-5	CASSSVGPNQPQHF
TRBV10-3	TRBJ2-1	CAIPGPSGGYNEQFF
TRBV6-5	TRBJ2-2	CASTRQMNTGELFF
TRBV10-3	TRBJ2-5	CAISERGADHQETQYF
TRBV6-5	TRBJ2-7	CASSYPSGGRSEQYF
TRBV13	TRBJ1-2	CASSLQGYGYTF
TRBV4-3	TRBJ2-2	CASSPPPADMGTGELFF
TRBV7-2	TRBJ2-7	CASSVYGYEQYF
TRBV5-6	TRBJ1-3	CASSLVGDSGNTIYF
TRBV5-6	TRBJ2-1	CASSLDVVGRNEQFF
TRBV23-1	TRBJ1-1	CASSQPRWDVLTTEAFF
TRBV4-1	TRBJ1-3	CASSQGPGPGNTIYF
TRBV7-3	TRBJ1-1	CASSLGGSEAFF
TRBV27	TRBJ1-2	CASSRAQWDGYTF
TRBV4-2	TRBJ1-6	CASSQDPGQGNSPLHF
TRBV6-5	TRBJ2-5	CASRGLTEEETQYF
TRBV13	TRBJ2-2	CASIPWEAQGDTGELFF
TRBV4-2	TRBJ1-1	CASSQVSATEAFF
TRBV7-9	TRBJ1-2	CASSPGTSAVYGYTF
TRBV7-9	TRBJ1-1	CASSLGLRGEAFF
TRBV13	TRBJ2-7	CASSPSPGTGGLYEQYF
TRBV7-2	TRBJ2-1	CASSLSPLSYNEQFF
TRBV19	TRBJ2-3	CASRKMDNTDTQYF
TRBV27	TRBJ1-2	CASSPEEPNYGYTF
TRBV27	TRBJ2-7	CASWSDRRTYEQYF
TRBV27	TRBJ2-2	CASSWGTVPGELFF
TRBV15	TRBJ2-3	CATSIGGTDTQYF
TRBV15	TRBJ2-5	CATRGQGGTQYF
TRBV5-4	TRBJ2-1	CASSSGLAGGYEQFF